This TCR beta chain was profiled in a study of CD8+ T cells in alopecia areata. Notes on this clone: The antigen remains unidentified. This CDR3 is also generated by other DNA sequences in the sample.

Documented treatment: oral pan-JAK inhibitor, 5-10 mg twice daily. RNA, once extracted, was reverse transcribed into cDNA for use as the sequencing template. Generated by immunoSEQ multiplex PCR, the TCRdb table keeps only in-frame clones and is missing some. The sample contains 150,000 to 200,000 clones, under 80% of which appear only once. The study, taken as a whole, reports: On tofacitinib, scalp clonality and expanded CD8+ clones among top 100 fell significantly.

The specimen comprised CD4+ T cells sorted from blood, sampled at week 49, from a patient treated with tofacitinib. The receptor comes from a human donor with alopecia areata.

The CDR3 loop is CSVGGFNTEAFF. In nucleotides, the CDR3 is TGCAGCGTTGGGGGATTCAACACTGAAGCTTTCTTT. The chain is built from TRBV29-1 and TRBJ1-1; no clear D. V shed 4 bases and J shed 2 bases, with 8 bases lying between them. Germline V gene sequence: CDR1 SQVTM, CDR2 ANQGSEA. The CDR3 is made up of 12 amino acids.